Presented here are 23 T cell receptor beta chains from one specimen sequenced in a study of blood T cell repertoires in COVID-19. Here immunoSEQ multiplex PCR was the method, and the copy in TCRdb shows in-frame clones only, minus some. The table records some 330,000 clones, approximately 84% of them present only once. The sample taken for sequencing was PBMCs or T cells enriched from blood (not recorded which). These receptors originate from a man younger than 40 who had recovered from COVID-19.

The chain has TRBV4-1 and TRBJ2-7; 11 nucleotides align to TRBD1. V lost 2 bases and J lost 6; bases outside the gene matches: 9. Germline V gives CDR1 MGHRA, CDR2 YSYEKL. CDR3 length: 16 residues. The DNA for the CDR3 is TGCGCCAGCAGCCAATATCCGGGACAGGGGGGTGGCGAGCAGTACTTC. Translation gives CASSQYPGQGGGEQYF.

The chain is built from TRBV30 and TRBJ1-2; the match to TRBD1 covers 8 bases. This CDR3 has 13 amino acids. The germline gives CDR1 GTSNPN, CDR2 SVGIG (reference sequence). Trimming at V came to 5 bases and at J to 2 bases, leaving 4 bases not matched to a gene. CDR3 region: CAWLGQGNYGYTF. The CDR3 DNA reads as TGTGCCTGGCTCGGACAGGGAAACTATGGCTACACCTTC.

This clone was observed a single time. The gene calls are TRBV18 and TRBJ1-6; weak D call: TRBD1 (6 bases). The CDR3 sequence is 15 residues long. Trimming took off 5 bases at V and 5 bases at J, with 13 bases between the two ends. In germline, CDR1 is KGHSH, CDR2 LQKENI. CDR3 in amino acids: CASSTLDSNNSPLHF. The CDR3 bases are TGTGCCAGCTCAACCCTGGACAGTAATAATTCACCCCTCCACTTT. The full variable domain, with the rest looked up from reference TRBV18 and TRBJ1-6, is NAGVMQNPRHLVRRRGQEARLRCSPMKGHSHVYWYRQLPEEGLKFMVYLQKENIIDESGMPKERFSAEFPKEGPSILRIQQVVRGDSAAYFCASSTLDSNNSPLHFGNGTRLTVT.

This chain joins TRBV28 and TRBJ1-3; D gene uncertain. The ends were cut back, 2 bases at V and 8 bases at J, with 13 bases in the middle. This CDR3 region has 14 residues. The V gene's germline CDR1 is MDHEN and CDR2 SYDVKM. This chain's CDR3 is CASSLNPEGYTIYF. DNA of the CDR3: TGTGCCAGCAGTTTAAACCCCGAGGGTTACACCATATATTTT.

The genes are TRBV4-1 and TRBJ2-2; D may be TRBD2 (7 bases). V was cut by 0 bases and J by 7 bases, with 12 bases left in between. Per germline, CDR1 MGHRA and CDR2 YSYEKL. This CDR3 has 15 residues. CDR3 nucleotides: TGCGCCAGCAGCCAAGAAGGGGGGGCGCGCGGGGAGCTGTTTTTT. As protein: CASSQEGGARGELFF.

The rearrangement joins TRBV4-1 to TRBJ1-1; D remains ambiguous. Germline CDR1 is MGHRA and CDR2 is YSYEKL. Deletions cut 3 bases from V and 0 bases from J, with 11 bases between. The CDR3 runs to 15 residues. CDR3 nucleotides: TGCGCCAGCAGCCAGAGCGCGGCCATGAACACTGAAGCTTTCTTT. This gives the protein CASSQSAAMNTEAFF.

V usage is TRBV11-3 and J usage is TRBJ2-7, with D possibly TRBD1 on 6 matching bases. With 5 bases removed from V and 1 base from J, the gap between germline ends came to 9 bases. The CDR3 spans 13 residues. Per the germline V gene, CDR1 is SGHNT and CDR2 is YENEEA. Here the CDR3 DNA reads TGTGCCAGCAGCCAGGACAGATCCTACGAGCAGTACTTC. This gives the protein CASSQDRSYEQYF.

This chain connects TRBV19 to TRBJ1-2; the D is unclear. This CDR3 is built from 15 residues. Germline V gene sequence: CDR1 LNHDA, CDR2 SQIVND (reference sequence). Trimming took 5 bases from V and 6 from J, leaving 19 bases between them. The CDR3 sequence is CASSPTVFDSHGYTF. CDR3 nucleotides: TGTGCCAGTAGTCCAACGGTTTTTGATAGCCATGGCTACACCTTC.

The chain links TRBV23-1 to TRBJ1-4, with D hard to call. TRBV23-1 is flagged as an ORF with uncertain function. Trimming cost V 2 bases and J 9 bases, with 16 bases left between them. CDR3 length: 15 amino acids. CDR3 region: CASSQGSTRRKKLFF. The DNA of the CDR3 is TGCGCCAGCAGTCAAGGGTCCACTCGGAGGAAAAAACTGTTTTTT.

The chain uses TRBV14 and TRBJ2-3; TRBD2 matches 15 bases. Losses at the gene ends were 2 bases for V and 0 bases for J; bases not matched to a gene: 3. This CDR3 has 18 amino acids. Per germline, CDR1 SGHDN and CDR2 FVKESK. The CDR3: CASSQRTSGRGSTDTQYF. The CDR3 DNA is TGTGCCAGCAGCCAACGGACTAGCGGGAGGGGGAGCACAGATACGCAGTATTTT.

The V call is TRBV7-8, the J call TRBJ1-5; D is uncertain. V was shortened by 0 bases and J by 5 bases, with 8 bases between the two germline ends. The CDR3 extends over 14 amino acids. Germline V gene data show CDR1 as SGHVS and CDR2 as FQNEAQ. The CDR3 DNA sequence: TGTGCCAGCAGCTTAGCCGGTATTGATCAGCCCCAGCATTTT. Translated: CASSLAGIDQPQHF.

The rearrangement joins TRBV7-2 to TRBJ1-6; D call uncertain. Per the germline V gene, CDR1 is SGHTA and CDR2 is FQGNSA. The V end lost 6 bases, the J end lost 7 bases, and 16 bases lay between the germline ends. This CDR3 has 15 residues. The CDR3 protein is CASRSMFLSNSPLHF. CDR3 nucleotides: TGTGCCAGCAGGTCAATGTTTTTGTCCAATTCACCCCTCCACTTT.

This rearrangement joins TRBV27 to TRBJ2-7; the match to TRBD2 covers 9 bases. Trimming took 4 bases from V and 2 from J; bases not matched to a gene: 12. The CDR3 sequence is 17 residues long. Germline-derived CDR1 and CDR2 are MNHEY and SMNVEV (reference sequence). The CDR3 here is CASSSRLAGLPAYEQYF. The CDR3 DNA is TGTGCCAGCAGTTCCCGGCTAGCGGGACTTCCCGCCTACGAGCAGTACTTC.

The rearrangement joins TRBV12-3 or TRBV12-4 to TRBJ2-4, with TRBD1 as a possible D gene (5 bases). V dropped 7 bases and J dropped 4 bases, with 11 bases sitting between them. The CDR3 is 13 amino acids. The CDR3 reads CASKEQGKNIQYF. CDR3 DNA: TGTGCCAGCAAGGAGCAGGGTAAAAACATTCAGTACTTC.

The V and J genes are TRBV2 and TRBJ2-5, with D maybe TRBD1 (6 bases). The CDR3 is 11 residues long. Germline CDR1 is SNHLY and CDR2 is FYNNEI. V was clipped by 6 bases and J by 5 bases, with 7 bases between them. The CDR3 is CASRGAETQYF. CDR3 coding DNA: TGTGCCAGCAGGGGGGCGGAGACCCAGTACTTC.

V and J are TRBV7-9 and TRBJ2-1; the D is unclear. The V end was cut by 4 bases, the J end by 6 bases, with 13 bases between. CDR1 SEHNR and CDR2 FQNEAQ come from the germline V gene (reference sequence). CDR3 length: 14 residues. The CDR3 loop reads CASSSPVTGNEQFF. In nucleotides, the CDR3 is TGTGCCAGCAGCTCCCCAGTTACGGGCAATGAGCAGTTCTTC.

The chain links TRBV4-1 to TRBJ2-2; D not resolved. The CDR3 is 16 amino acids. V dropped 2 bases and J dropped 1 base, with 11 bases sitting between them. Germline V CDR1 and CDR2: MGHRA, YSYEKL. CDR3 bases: TGCGCCAGCAGCCAAAGGTACAGTGAGAACACCGGGGAGCTGTTTTTT. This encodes CASSQRYSENTGELFF.

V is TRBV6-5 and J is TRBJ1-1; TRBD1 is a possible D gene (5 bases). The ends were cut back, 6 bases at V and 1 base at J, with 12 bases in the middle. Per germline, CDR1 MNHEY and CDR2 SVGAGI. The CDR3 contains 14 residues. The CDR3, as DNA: TGTGCCAGCAGCCAAGGCCAGGGGAACACTGAAGCTTTCTTT. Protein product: CASSQGQGNTEAFF.

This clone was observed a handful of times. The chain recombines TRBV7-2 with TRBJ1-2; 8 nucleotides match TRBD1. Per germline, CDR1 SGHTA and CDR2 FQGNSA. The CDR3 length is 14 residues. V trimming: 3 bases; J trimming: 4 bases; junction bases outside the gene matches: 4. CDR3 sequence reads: CASSLGQAFYGYTF. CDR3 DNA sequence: TGTGCCAGCAGCTTGGGACAGGCCTTCTATGGCTACACCTTC. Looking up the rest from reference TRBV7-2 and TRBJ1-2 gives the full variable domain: GAGVSQSPSNKVTEKGKDVELRCDPISGHTALYWYRQSLGQGLEFLIYFQGNSAPDKSGLPSDRFSAERTGGSVSTLTIQRTQQEDSAVYLCASSLGQAFYGYTFGSGTRLTVV.

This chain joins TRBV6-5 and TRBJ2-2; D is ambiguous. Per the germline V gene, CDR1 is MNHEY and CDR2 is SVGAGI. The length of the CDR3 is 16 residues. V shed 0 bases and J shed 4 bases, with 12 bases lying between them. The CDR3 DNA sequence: TGTGCCAGCAGTTACTCCACGACAAGGTCCACCGGGGAGCTGTTTTTT. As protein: CASSYSTTRSTGELFF.

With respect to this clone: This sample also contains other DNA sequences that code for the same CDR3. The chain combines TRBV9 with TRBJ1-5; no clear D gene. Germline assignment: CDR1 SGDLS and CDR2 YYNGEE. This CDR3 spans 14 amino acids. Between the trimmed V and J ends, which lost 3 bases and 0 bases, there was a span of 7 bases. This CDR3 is CASSATYSNQPQHF. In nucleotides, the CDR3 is TGTGCCAGCAGCGCAACATATAGCAATCAGCCCCAGCATTTT. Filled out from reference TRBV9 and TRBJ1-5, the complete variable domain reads DSGVTQTPKHLITATGQRVTLRCSPRSGDLSVYWYQQSLDQGLQFLIQYYNGEERAKGNILERFSAQQFPDLHSELNLSSLELGDSALYFCASSATYSNQPQHFGDGTRLSIL.

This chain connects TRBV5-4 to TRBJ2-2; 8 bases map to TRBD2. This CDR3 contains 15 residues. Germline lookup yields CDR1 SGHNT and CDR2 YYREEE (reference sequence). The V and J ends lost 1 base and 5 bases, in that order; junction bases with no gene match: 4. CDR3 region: CASSLTGGLTGELFF. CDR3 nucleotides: TGTGCCAGCAGCTTGACGGGGGGGCTAACCGGGGAGCTGTTTTTT.

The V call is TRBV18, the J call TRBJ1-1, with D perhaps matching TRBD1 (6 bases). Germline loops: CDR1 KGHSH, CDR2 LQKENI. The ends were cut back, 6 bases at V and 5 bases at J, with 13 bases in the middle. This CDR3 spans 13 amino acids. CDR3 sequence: CASSLGARTEAFF. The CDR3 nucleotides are TGTGCCAGCTCTCTGGGGGCGCGAACTGAAGCTTTCTTT.